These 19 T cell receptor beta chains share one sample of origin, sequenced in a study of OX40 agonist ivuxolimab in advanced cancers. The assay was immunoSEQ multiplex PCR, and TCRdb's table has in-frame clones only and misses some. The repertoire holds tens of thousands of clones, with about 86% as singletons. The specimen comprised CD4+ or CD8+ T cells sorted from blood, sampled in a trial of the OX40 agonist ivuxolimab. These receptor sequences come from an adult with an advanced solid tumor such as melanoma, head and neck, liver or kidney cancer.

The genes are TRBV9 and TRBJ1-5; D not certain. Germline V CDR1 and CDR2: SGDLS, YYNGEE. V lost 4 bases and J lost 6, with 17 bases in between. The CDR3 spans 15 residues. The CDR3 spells CASSTPPRVSQPQHF. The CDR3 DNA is TGTGCCAGCAGCACTCCCCCGAGGGTGAGTCAGCCCCAGCATTTT.

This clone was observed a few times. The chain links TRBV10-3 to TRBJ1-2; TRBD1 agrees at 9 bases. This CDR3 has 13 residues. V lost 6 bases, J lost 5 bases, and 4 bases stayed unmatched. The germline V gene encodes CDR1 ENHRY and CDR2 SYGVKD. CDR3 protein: CAIRGTGRYGYTF. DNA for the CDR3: TGTGCCATCAGGGGGACAGGGAGGTATGGCTACACCTTC.

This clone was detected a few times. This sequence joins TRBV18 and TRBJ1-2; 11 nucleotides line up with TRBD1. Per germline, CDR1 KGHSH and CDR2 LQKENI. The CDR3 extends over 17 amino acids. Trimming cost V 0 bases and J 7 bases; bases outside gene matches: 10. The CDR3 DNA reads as TGTGCCAGCTCACCACCTGGGACAGGGGGTGTCCCAGGTGGCTACACCTTC. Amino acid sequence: CASSPPGTGGVPGGYTF.

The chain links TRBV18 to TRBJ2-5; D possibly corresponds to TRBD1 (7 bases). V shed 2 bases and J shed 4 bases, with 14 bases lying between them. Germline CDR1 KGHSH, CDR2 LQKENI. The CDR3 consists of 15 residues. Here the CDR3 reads CASSPGQGGRETQYF. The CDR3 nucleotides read TGTGCCAGCTCACCAGGGCAGGGGGGAAGAGAGACCCAGTACTTC. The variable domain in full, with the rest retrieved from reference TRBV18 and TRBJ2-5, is NAGVMQNPRHLVRRRGQEARLRCSPMKGHSHVYWYRQLPEEGLKFMVYLQKENIIDESGMPKERFSAEFPKEGPSILRIQQVVRGDSAAYFCASSPGQGGRETQYFGPGTRLLVL.

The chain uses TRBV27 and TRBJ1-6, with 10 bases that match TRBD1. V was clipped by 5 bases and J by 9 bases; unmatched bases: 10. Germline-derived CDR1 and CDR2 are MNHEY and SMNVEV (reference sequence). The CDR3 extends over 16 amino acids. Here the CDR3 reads CASSTYRDRGGSPLHF. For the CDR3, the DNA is TGTGCCAGCAGTACTTACCGGGACAGGGGTGGTTCACCCCTCCACTTT.

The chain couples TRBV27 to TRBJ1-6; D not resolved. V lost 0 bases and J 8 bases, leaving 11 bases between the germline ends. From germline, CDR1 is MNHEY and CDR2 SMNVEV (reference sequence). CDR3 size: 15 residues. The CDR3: CASSLSIIADSPLHF. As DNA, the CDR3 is TGTGCCAGCAGTTTATCAATTATAGCGGATTCACCCCTCCACTTT.

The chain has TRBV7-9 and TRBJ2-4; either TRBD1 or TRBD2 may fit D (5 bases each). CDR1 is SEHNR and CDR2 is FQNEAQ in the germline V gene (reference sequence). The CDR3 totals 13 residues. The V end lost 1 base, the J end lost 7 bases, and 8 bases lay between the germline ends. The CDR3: CASSLGGFNIQYF. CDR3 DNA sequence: TGTGCCAGCAGCTTAGGGGGGTTTAACATTCAGTACTTC.

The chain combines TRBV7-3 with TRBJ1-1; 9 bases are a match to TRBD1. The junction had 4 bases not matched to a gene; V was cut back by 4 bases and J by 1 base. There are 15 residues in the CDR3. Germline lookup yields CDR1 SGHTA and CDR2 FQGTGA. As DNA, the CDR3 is TGTGCCAGCAGCTCTCAGGGACAGGGGAACACTGAAGCTTTCTTT. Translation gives CASSSQGQGNTEAFF.

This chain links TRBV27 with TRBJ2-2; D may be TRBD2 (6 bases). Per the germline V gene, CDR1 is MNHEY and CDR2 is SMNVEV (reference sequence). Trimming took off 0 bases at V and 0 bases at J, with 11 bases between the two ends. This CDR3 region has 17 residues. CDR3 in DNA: TGTGCCAGCAGTTTATCCGGGGGAGCAGCGAACACCGGGGAGCTGTTTTTT. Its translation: CASSLSGGAANTGELFF.

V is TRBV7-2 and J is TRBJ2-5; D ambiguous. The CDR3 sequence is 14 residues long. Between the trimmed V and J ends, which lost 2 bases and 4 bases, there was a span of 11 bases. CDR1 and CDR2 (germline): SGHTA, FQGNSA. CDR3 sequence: CASSLSRLTETQYF. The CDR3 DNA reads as TGTGCCAGCAGCTTATCCCGGCTTACAGAGACCCAGTACTTC.

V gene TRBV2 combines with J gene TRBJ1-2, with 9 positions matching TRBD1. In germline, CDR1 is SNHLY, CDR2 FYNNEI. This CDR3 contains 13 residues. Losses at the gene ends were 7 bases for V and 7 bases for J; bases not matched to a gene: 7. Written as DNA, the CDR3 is TGTGCCAGCAATAGGGACAGGGAGTTTGGCTACACCTTC. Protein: CASNRDREFGYTF.

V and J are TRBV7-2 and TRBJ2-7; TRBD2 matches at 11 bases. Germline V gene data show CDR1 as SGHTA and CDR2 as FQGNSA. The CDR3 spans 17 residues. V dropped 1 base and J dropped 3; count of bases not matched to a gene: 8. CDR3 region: CASSLVVSGTSGYEQYF. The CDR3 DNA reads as TGTGCCAGCAGCTTAGTCGTGTCTGGGACTAGCGGCTACGAGCAGTACTTC.

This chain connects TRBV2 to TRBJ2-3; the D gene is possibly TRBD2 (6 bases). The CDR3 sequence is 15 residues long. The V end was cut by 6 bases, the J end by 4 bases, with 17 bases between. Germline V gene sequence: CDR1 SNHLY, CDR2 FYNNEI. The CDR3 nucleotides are TGTGCCAGCAGCCGGGAAGGGCGGGGTGCAGATACGCAGTATTTT. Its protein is CASSREGRGADTQYF.

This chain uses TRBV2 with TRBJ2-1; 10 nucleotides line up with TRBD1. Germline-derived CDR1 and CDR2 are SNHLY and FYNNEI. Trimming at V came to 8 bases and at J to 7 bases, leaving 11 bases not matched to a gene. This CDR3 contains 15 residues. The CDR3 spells CASLPDRGLKNEQFF. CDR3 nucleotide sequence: TGTGCCAGCCTACCCGACAGGGGGCTCAAGAATGAGCAGTTCTTC.

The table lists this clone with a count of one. The CDR3 sequence is CATGTGKAFF. DNA of the CDR3: TGTGCCACCGGGACAGGGAAAGCTTTCTTT. The rearrangement uses TRBV10-3 and TRBJ1-1; 9 nucleotides match TRBD1. CDR1 is ENHRY and CDR2 is SYGVKD in the germline V gene. The CDR3 is 10 amino acids. V gave up 10 bases and J gave up 9 bases; unmatched junction bases: 3.

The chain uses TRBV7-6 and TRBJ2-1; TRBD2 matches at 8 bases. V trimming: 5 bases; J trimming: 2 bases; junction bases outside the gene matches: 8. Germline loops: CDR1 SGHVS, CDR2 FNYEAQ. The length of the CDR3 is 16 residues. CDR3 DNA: TGTGCCAGCAGCAAACCCACGGGGGGGGCCTACAATGAGCAGTTCTTC. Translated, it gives CASSKPTGGAYNEQFF.

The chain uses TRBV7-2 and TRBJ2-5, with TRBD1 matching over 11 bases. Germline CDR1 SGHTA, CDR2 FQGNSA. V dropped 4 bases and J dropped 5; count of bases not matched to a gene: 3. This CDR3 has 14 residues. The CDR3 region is CASSWTGGGETQYF. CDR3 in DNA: TGTGCCAGCAGCTGGACAGGGGGCGGGGAGACCCAGTACTTC. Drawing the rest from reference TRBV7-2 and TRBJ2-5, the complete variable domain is GAGVSQSPSNKVTEKGKDVELRCDPISGHTALYWYRQSLGQGLEFLIYFQGNSAPDKSGLPSDRFSAERTGGSVSTLTIQRTQQEDSAVYLCASSWTGGGETQYFGPGTRLLVL.

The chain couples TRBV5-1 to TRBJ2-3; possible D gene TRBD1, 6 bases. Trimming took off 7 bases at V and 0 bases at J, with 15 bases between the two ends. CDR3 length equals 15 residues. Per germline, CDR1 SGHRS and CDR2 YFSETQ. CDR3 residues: CASLQNGQSTDTQYF. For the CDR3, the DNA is TGCGCCAGCCTCCAGAACGGACAGAGCACAGATACGCAGTATTTT.

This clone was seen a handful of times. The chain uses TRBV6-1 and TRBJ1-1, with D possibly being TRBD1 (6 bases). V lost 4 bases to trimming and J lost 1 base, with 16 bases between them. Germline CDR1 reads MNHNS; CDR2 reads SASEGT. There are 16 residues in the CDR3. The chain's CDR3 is CASSVPWGQGNTEAFF. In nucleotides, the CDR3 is TGTGCCAGCAGTGTTCCCTGGGGGCAGGGGAACACTGAAGCTTTCTTT.